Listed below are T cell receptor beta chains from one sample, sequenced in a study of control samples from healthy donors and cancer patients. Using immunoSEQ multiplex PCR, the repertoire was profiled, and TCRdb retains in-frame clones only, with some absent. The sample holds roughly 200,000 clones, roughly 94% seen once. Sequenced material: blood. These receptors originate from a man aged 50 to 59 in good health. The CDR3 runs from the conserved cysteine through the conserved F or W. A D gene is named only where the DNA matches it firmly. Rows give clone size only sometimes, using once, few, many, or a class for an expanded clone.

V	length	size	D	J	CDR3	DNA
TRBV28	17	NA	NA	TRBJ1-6	CASSLSPGGYYNSPLHF	TGTGCCAGCAGTTTATCACCCGGGGGTTACTATAATTCACCCCTCCACTTT
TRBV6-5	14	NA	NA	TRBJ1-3	CASSQGGGRNTIYF	TGTGCCAGCAGCCAAGGGGGTGGTAGGAACACCATATATTTT
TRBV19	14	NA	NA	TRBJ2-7	CASSITNPPYEQYF	TGTGCCAGTAGTATAACTAACCCCCCCTACGAGCAGTACTTC
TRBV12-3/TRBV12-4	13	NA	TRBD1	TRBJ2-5	CASRGDRTETQYF	TGTGCCAGCAGGGGGGACAGAACGGAGACCCAGTACTTC
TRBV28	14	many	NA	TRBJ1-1	CASSMDSPNTEAFF	TGTGCCAGCAGCATGGACAGCCCGAACACTGAAGCTTTCTTT
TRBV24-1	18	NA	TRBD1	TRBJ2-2	CATSDPRQGSAGTGELFF	TGTGCCACCAGTGACCCCCGACAGGGAAGTGCGGGCACCGGGGAGCTGTTTTTT
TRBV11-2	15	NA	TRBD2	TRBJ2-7	CASSSRLAGEYEQYF	TGTGCCAGCAGCTCCAGACTAGCGGGGGAATACGAGCAGTACTTC
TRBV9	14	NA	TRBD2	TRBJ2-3	CASSVVGRGDTQYF	TGTGCCAGCAGCGTGGTGGGGAGGGGAGATACGCAGTATTTT
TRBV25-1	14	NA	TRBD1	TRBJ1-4	CASSPDRGREKLFF	TGTGCCAGCAGTCCAGACAGGGGGCGGGAAAAACTGTTTTTT
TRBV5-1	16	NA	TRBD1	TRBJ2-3	CASSSLQGAPTDTQYF	TGCGCCAGCAGCAGCTTACAGGGGGCCCCCACAGATACGCAGTATTTT
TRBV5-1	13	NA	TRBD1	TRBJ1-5	CASSFGTGAPQHF	TGCGCCAGCAGCTTCGGGACAGGGGCGCCCCAGCATTTT
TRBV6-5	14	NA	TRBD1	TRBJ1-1	CASSPSGTAIGAFF	TGTGCCAGCAGTCCATCCGGGACAGCCATCGGTGCTTTCTTT
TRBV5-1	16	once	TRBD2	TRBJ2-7	CASTRTSGGTPYEQYF	TGCGCCAGCACCCGGACTAGCGGGGGGACTCCCTACGAGCAGTACTTC
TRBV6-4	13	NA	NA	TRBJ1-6	CASSDQSNSPLHF	TGTGCCAGCAGTGACCAGAGTAATTCACCCCTCCACTTT
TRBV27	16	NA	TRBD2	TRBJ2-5	CASSPRVAGFAETQYF	TGTGCCAGCAGTCCAAGGGTAGCGGGTTTCGCAGAGACCCAGTACTTC
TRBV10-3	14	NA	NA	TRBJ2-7	CAISTETVSYEQYF	TGTGCCATCAGCACAGAGACAGTCTCCTACGAGCAGTACTTC
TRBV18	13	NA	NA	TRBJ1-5	CASSPDGNQPQHF	TGTGCCAGCTCACCGGACGGCAATCAGCCCCAGCATTTT
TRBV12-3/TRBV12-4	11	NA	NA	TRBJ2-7	CASSPHYEQYF	TGTGCCAGCAGTCCTCACTACGAGCAGTACTTC
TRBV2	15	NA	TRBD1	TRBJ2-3	CASTDRGLSTDTQYF	TGTGCCAGCACGGATAGGGGGCTTAGCACAGATACGCAGTATTTT
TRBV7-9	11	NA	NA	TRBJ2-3	CASSLQDFQYF	TGTGCCAGCAGCTTACAGGACTTTCAGTATTTT
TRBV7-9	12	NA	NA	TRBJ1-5	CASSQGVQPQHF	TGTGCCAGCAGTCAGGGCGTTCAGCCCCAGCATTTT
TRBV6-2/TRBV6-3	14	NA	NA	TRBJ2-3	CASSSGTSPDTQYF	TGTGCCAGCAGCTCGGGGACCTCGCCGGATACGCAGTATTTT
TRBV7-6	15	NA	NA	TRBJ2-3	CASSLTSRFTDTQYF	TGTGCCAGCAGCTTAACTTCACGGTTCACAGATACGCAGTATTTT
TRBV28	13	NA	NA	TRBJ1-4	CASRATGPEKLFF	TGTGCCAGCAGAGCGACAGGACCTGAAAAACTGTTTTTT
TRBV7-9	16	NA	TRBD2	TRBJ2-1	CASSSWTSGDYNEQFF	TGTGCCAGCAGCTCCTGGACTAGCGGGGACTACAATGAGCAGTTCTTC
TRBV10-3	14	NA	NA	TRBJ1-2	CAISDTRGDWGYTF	TGTGCCATCAGTGATACGAGGGGGGATTGGGGCTACACCTTC
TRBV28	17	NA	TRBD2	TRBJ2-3	CASSSLAGGGGTDTQYF	TGTGCCAGCAGCTCCCTTGCGGGGGGGGGTGGCACAGATACGCAGTATTTT
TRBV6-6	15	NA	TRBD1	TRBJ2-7	CASSYSRDRSSEQYF	TGTGCCAGCAGTTACTCCCGGGACAGGTCCTCTGAGCAGTACTTC
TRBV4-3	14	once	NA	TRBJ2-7	CASSQAQASYEQYF	TGCGCCAGCAGCCAAGCCCAGGCTTCCTACGAGCAGTACTTC
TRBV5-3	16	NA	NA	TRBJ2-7	CARSLRFGNQGHEQYF	TGTGCCAGAAGCCTGCGATTCGGGAATCAGGGGCACGAGCAGTACTTC
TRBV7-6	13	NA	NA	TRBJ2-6	CASSSSGANVLTF	TGTGCCAGCAGCTCCTCTGGGGCCAACGTCCTGACTTTC
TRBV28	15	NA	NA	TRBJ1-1	CASSVNTGPGRAAFF	TGTGCCAGCAGTGTGAATACGGGACCCGGGAGGGCAGCTTTCTTT
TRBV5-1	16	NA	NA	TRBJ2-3	CASSLVGNRLTDTQYF	TGCGCCAGCAGCTTGGTGGGTAATCGACTAACAGATACGCAGTATTTT
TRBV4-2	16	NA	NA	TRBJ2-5	CASSHSTQPLQETQYF	TGTGCCAGCAGCCACTCCACCCAACCGTTACAAGAGACCCAGTACTTC
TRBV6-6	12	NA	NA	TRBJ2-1	CASSYSQGEQFF	TGTGCCAGCAGTTACTCACAAGGTGAGCAGTTCTTC
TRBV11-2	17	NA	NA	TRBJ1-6	CASSLNSGSSYNSPLHF	TGTGCCAGCAGCTTAAACAGTGGGAGCTCCTATAATTCACCCCTCCACTTT
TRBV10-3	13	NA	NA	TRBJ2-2	CAISVGRGGELFF	TGTGCCATCAGTGTAGGCCGGGGAGGGGAGCTGTTTTTT
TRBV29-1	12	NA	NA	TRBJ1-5	CSVQVSNQPQHF	TGCAGCGTACAGGTTAGCAATCAGCCCCAGCATTTT
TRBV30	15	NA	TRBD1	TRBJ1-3	CAWSRQGGPGNTIYF	TGTGCCTGGAGTCGACAGGGGGGACCTGGAAACACCATATATTTT
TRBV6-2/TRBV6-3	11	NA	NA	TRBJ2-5	CASSYFETQYF	TGTGCCAGCAGTTACTTTGAGACCCAGTACTTC
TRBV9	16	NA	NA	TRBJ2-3	CASSVLDRATTDTQYF	TGTGCCAGCAGCGTCCTAGACCGGGCGACCACAGATACGCAGTATTTT
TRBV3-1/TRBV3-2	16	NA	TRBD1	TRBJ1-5	CASSQDGQGAIQPQHF	TGTGCCAGCAGCCAAGATGGGCAGGGGGCCATTCAGCCCCAGCATTTT
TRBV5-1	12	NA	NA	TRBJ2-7	CASSPDLYEQYF	TGCGCCAGCAGCCCGGATCTGTACGAGCAGTACTTC
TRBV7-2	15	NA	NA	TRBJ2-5	CASSSTASTGKTQYF	TGTGCCAGCAGCTCAACCGCTTCGACGGGGAAGACCCAGTACTTC
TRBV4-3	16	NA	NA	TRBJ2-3	CASSPRGALEADTQYF	TGCGCCAGCAGCCCCAGGGGGGCCCTAGAGGCAGATACGCAGTATTTT
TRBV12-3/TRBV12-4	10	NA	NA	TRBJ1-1	CASSLGEAFF	TGTGCCAGCAGTTTAGGGGAAGCTTTCTTT
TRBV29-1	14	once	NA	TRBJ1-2	CSVGPTDNWDGYTF	TGCAGCGTTGGCCCAACTGACAACTGGGATGGCTACACCTTC
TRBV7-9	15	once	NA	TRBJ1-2	CASSPGGGIDYGYTF	TGTGCCAGCAGCCCCGGTGGGGGGATCGACTATGGCTACACCTTC
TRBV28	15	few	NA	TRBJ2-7	CASSFAGPRAYEQYF	TGTGCCAGCAGTTTCGCCGGGCCACGGGCCTACGAGCAGTACTTC
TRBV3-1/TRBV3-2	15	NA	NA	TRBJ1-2	CASSQDRELIYGYTF	TGTGCCAGCAGCCAAGATCGGGAACTAATCTATGGCTACACCTTC